This T cell receptor (beta chain) stems from a study of radiation and T cells in renal cell carcinoma. As for the study in general: Nephrectomy followed 15 Gy stereotactic body radiation by 4 weeks. Study results and limitations: From baseline, blood top tumor clonotypes peaked at 2 weeks post-radiation.

Time point defined: baseline pretreatment blood. The treatment here: 15 Gy SBRT to primary tumor, nephrectomy 4 weeks later. Clear cell pathology was present in this patient's renal cell carcinoma. This table comes from immunoSEQ multiplex PCR, and its TCRdb copy is limited to in-frame clones, with some not included. This table holds 130,000 to 150,000 clones, about 87% found once. The CDR3 runs to 13 residues. The V end lost 1 base, the J end lost 4 bases, and 8 bases lay between the germline ends. The germline V gene encodes CDR1 GTSNPN and CDR2 SVGIG (reference sequence). Of note for this clone: Its cognate antigen is unknown. Other nucleotide sequences from this sample produce the same CDR3.

The source material was blood, sampled from a patient whose treatment included radiotherapy and nephrectomy. The source of this sequence is a woman aged 70 to 79 with renal cell carcinoma. The chain recombines TRBV30 with TRBJ1-5, with a possible D match to TRBD1 (6 bases). DNA for the CDR3: TGTGCCTGGAGTGGGGACACTAATCAGCCCCAGCATTTT. It yields the protein CAWSGDTNQPQHF.